These 15 T cell receptor beta chains came from one sample sequenced in a study of T cell responses to AZD1222 COVID-19 vaccine. The protocol was immunoSEQ multiplex PCR, while the TCRdb copy is restricted to in-frame clones and leaves out a portion. In the table there are 100,000 to 150,000 clones, 70% to 90% of which are singletons. Material: peripheral blood, obtained on day 0 of AZD1222 vaccination. The receptors shown here come from an adult in good health.

The V call is TRBV7-9, the J call TRBJ2-7; D may be TRBD2 (5 bases). The V gene lost 1 base and the J gene lost 3 bases, with 13 bases spanning the gap. In germline, CDR1 is SEHNR, CDR2 FQNEAQ (reference sequence). The CDR3 has 15 amino acids. The CDR3 DNA reads TGTGCCAGCAGCTTAGAGGGCACTCGGGGCTACGAGCAGTACTTC. Translating it yields CASSLEGTRGYEQYF. Full variable domain (outside the CDR3, taken from reference TRBV7-9 and TRBJ2-7): DTGVSQNPRHKITKRGQNVTFRCDPISEHNRLYWYRQTLGQGPEFLTYFQNEAQLEKSRLLSDRFSAERPKGSFSTLEIQRTEQGDSAMYLCASSLEGTRGYEQYFGPGTRLTVT.

The rearrangement uses TRBV6-4 and TRBJ2-3; D is possibly TRBD2 (6 bases). Germline loops: CDR1 MRHNA, CDR2 SNTAGT. This CDR3 contains 16 residues. The V end lost 0 bases, the J end lost 2 bases, and 12 bases lay between the germline ends. The CDR3 sequence: CASSDSSGPNTDTQYF. The CDR3 DNA is TGTGCCAGCAGTGACTCAAGCGGGCCCAACACAGATACGCAGTATTTT.

This chain connects TRBV27 to TRBJ1-2, with 8 positions matching TRBD1. The CDR3 has 13 amino acids. The germline V gene encodes CDR1 MNHEY and CDR2 SMNVEV (reference sequence). V shed 4 bases and J 6 bases; nucleotides not matched to a gene: 4. In DNA, the CDR3 is TGTGCCAGCAGTTCCTACAGGGGGAATGGCTACACCTTC. This translates into CASSSYRGNGYTF.

The genes are TRBV7-2 and TRBJ2-1; 7 nucleotides line up with TRBD2. CDR1 is SGHTA, CDR2 FQGNSA, per germline. Trimming at V came to 1 base and at J to 4 bases, leaving 10 bases not matched to a gene. CDR3 length: 17 amino acids. The CDR3 protein is CASSLVFAGGGYNEQFF. DNA for the CDR3: TGTGCCAGCAGCTTAGTATTCGCTGGCGGGGGTTACAATGAGCAGTTCTTC.

The rearrangement uses TRBV5-1 and TRBJ2-1; 9 positions match TRBD2. V was clipped by 0 bases and J by 11 bases; unmatched bases: 6. Looked up from germline, CDR1 is SGHRS and CDR2 is YFSETQ. CDR3 length equals 14 residues. In DNA form, the CDR3 reads TGCGCCAGCAGCTTGGTCCAGCGGGAGGTGAAGCAGTTCTTC. Its translation: CASSLVQREVKQFF. Complete variable domain (other parts from reference TRBV5-1 and TRBJ2-1): KAGVTQTPRYLIKTRGQQVTLSCSPISGHRSVSWYQQTPGQGLQFLFEYFSETQRNKGNFPGRFSGRQFSNSRSEMNVSTLELGDSALYLCASSLVQREVKQFFGPGTRLTVL.

This clone was seen once. The gene calls are TRBV5-5 and TRBJ1-1; possible D gene TRBD1, 6 bases. CDR3 length: 17 residues. Trimming pared 4 bases from V and 3 bases from J, leaving 22 bases between. In germline, CDR1 is SGHKS, CDR2 YYEKEE (reference sequence). The chain's CDR3 is CASSLKVGARGDTEAFF. Here the CDR3 DNA reads TGTGCCAGCAGCCTGAAAGTGGGGGCGCGAGGGGACACTGAAGCTTTCTTT. Full variable domain (rest looked up from reference TRBV5-5 and TRBJ1-1): DAGVTQSPTHLIKTRGQQVTLRCSPISGHKSVSWYQQVLGQGPQFIFQYYEKEERGRGNFPDRFSARQFPNYSSELNVNALLLGDSALYLCASSLKVGARGDTEAFFGQGTRLTVV.

The chain combines TRBV7-9 with TRBJ2-7; 7 bases agree with TRBD2. V gave up 5 bases and J gave up 5 bases; unmatched junction bases: 9. Germline CDR1 and CDR2: SEHNR and FQNEAQ (reference sequence). The CDR3 has 14 residues. The CDR3 here is CASSTLAIRDEQYF. CDR3 DNA sequence: TGTGCCAGCAGCACACTAGCGATTCGGGACGAGCAGTACTTC. The variable domain in full, completed from reference TRBV7-9 and TRBJ2-7, reads DTGVSQNPRHKITKRGQNVTFRCDPISEHNRLYWYRQTLGQGPEFLTYFQNEAQLEKSRLLSDRFSAERPKGSFSTLEIQRTEQGDSAMYLCASSTLAIRDEQYFGPGTRLTVT.

The chain couples TRBV11-3 to TRBJ2-3, with a tentative D call TRBD2 (6 bases). The germline V gene has CDR1 SGHNT and CDR2 YENEEA. This CDR3 contains 15 residues. Trimming took 8 bases from V and 5 from J, leaving 20 bases between them. The DNA of the CDR3 is TGTGCCAGCGCCCTGGGACTTGGAGCGGGAGATACGCAGTATTTT. Translation gives CASALGLGAGDTQYF.

The chain combines TRBV27 with TRBJ1-5; D might be TRBD1 (6 bases). Germline assignment: CDR1 MNHEY and CDR2 SMNVEV (reference sequence). The length of the CDR3 is 15 residues. V dropped 3 bases and J dropped 4 bases, with 13 bases sitting between them. The CDR3 coding sequence is TGTGCCAGCAGTTTTTCGGGGGCCTATAATCAGCCCCAGCATTTT. This sequence encodes CASSFSGAYNQPQHF.

The V and J genes are TRBV7-9 and TRBJ1-2; TRBD1 aligns across 11 bases. CDR1 is SEHNR, CDR2 FQNEAQ, per germline (reference sequence). The CDR3 sequence is 17 residues long. J was trimmed by 5 bases and V by 0 bases; bases with no gene match: 8. The CDR3 nucleotides read TGTGCCAGCAGCTTAGCCCAAGGGGACAGGGGGACTTATGGCTACACCTTC. Translated: CASSLAQGDRGTYGYTF.

This clone was seen a single time. The chain employs TRBV19 and TRBJ2-3, with 9 bases that match TRBD2. The J segment lost 1 base and the V segment lost 8 bases, leaving 13 bases of the junction unmatched. The CDR3 sequence is 17 residues long. CDR1 is LNHDA and CDR2 is SQIVND in the germline V gene (reference sequence). As DNA, the CDR3 is TGTGCCAGTTCGGGCGGGGGGGCTTTATCCCGCACAGATACGCAGTATTTT. Residues: CASSGGGALSRTDTQYF.

This clone was seen just once. The chain recombines TRBV5-1 with TRBJ1-6; D is unclear. Germline V gene sequence: CDR1 SGHRS, CDR2 YFSETQ. This CDR3 region has 17 residues. Trimming stripped 0 bases from V and 0 bases from J, with 10 bases between. The CDR3, as DNA: TGCGCCAGCAGCTTGGGACACCTTAGCTCCTATAATTCACCCCTCCACTTT. Residues: CASSLGHLSSYNSPLHF.

This chain connects TRBV6-1 to TRBJ1-5; no clear D. CDR1 MNHNS and CDR2 SASEGT come from the germline V gene. Trimming removed 4 bases at V and 4 bases at J, with 17 bases between. There are 16 residues in the CDR3. The CDR3 region has the DNA TGTGCCAGCAGTGCCCCCGGCTACTTTATGAATCAGCCCCAGCATTTT. It specifies CASSAPGYFMNQPQHF.

This clone is a singleton in its sample. J is TRBJ2-7 and V is TRBV6-5, with D tentatively TRBD1 (6 bases). The CDR3 is 14 amino acids. Trimming pared 5 bases from V and 2 bases from J, leaving 13 bases between. The V gene's germline CDR1 is MNHEY and CDR2 SVGAGI. The CDR3 bases are TGTGCCAGCAGTCACGACAGGCCCCCCTACGAGCAGTACTTC. Amino acids: CASSHDRPPYEQYF.

This sequence joins TRBV5-4 and TRBJ2-7; no clear D. Germline CDR1 SGHNT, CDR2 YYREEE (reference sequence). The CDR3 runs 14 residues. V lost 0 bases, J lost 2 bases, and 9 bases lay in between. Here the CDR3 reads CASSLAAQPYEQYF. CDR3 nucleotides: TGTGCCAGCAGCTTGGCAGCACAACCCTACGAGCAGTACTTC.